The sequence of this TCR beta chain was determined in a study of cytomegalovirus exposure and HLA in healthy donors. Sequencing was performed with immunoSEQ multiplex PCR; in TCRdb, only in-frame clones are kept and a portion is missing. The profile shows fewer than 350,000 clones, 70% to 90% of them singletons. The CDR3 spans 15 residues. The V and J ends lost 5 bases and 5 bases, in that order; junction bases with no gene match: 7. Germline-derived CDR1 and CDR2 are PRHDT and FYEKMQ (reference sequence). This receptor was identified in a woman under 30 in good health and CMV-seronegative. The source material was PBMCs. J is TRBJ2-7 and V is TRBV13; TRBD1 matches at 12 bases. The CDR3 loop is CASSGPGTGGDEQYF. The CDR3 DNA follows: TGTGCCAGCAGCGGTCCCGGGACAGGGGGCGACGAGCAGTACTTC.